This TCR beta chain was recovered during a study of blood T cell repertoires in COVID-19. At the level of the study: Acute-phase and convalescent COVID-19 samples originated in the United States, Italy and Spain.

Repertoires were generated with immunoSEQ multiplex PCR, while TCRdb's copy carries only in-frame clones and drops some. This sample has roughly 81,000 clones; about 83% occur once, and the top ten carry approximately 8%. This CDR3 is built from 16 residues. Unmatched junction bases numbered 10, after V lost 3 bases and J lost 3 bases. CDR1 and CDR2 (germline): MNHEY, SMNVEV (reference sequence). The chain is built from TRBV27 and TRBJ2-7, with TRBD2 matching over 8 bases. The sample consisted of peripheral blood. This sequence originates from a man under 40 with acute or convalescent COVID-19. The CDR3 DNA follows: TGTGCCAGCAGTTTCTCAGCGGGAGATAGTAGCTACGAGCAGTACTTC. Encoded protein: CASSFSAGDSSYEQYF.